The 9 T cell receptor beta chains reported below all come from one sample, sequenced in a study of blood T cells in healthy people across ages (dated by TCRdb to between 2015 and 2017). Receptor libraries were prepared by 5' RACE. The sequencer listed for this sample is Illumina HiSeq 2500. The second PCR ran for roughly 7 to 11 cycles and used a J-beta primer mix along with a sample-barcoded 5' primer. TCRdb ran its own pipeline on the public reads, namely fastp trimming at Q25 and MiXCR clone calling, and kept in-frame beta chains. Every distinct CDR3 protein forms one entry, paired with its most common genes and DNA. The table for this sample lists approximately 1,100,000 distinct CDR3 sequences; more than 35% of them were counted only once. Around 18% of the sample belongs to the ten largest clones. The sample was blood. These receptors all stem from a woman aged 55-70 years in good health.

The CDR3 DNA follows: TGTGCCAGCAGTGAAGACATGACAGGGTCCTACGAGCAGTACTTC. It codes for CASSEDMTGSYEQYF. The V call is TRBV2, the J call TRBJ2-7, with 7 bases identical to TRBD1. CDR1 is SNHLY, CDR2 FYNNEI, per germline. V trimming: 1 base; J trimming: 1 base; junction bases outside the gene matches: 4. The CDR3 is 15 amino acids.

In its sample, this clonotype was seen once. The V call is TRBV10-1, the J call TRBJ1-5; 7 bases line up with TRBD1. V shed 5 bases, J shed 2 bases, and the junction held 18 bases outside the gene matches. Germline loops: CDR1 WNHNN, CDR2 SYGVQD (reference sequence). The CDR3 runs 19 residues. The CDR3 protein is CASSTNTTGEPRGNQPQHF. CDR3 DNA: TGCGCCAGCAGTACCAATACCACAGGGGAACCCCGAGGCAATCAGCCCCAGCATTTT.

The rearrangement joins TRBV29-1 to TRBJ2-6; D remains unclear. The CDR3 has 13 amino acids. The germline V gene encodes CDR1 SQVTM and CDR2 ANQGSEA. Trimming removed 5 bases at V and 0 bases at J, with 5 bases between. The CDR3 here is CSVRTSGANVLTF. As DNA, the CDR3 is TGCAGCGTTCGGACCTCTGGGGCCAACGTCCTGACTTTC.

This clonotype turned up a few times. CDR3 DNA: TGTGCCAGCAGCAAATCCACAGGGGACCTCACAGATACGCAGTATTTT. It codes for CASSKSTGDLTDTQYF. J is TRBJ2-3 and V is TRBV7-3; 7 positions match TRBD1. With V trimmed by 5 bases and J by 2 bases, 10 bases remained unmatched. Per germline, CDR1 SGHTA and CDR2 FQGTGA. The CDR3 has 16 residues.

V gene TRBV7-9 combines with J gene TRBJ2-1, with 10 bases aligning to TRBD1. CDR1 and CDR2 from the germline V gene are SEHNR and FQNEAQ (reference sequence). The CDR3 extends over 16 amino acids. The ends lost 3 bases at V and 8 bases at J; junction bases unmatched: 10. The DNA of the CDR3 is TGTGCCAGCAGCTTTATCGGGACAGGGGTCTCGGATGAGCAGTTCTTC. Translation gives CASSFIGTGVSDEQFF.

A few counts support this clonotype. Here the CDR3 reads CASSQEIAGGPGEQYF. CDR3 bases: TGCGCCAGCAGCCAAGAGATTGCGGGAGGGCCAGGTGAGCAGTACTTC. The V call is TRBV4-1, the J call TRBJ2-5; the match to TRBD2 covers 9 bases. CDR1 is MGHRA and CDR2 is YSYEKL in the germline V gene. The length of the CDR3 is 16 residues. V shed 0 bases and J 11 bases; nucleotides not matched to a gene: 13.

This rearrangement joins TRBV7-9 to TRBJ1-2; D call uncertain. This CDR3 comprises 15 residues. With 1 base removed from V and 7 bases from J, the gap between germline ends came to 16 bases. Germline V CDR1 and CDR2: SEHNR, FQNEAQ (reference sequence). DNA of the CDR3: TGTGCCAGCAGCTTAGGGTTGTCTCCAGAAAGTGGCTACACCTTC. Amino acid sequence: CASSLGLSPESGYTF.

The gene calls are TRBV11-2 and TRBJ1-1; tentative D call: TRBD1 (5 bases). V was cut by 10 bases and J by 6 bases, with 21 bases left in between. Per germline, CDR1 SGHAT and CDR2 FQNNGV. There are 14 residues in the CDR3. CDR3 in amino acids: CATRGIARTAEAFF. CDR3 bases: TGTGCCACAAGGGGTATAGCCCGGACCGCTGAAGCTTTCTTT.

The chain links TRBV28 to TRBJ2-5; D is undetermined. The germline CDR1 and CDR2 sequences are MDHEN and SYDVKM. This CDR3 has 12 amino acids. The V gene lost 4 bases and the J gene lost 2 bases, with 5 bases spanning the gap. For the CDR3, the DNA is TGTGCCAGCAGTTCCCAACAAGAGACCCAGTACTTC. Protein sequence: CASSSQQETQYF.